A single sample gave rise to the 16 T cell receptor beta chains below, sequenced in a study of cytomegalovirus exposure and HLA in healthy donors. Method: immunoSEQ multiplex PCR; TCRdb's copy keeps in-frame clones and lacks some. The sample holds 150,000 to 200,000 clones, roughly 86% seen once. The sample consisted of PBMCs. The receptor source for this set is a woman in her late teens or twenties in good health and CMV-seronegative.

The rearrangement links TRBV4-2 to TRBJ2-3; 8 positions match TRBD2. CDR1 is LGHNA, CDR2 YNFKEQ, per germline. The CDR3 sequence is 17 residues long. The V gene end was trimmed by 4 bases and the J gene end by 11 bases; junction bases not matched to a gene: 20. The CDR3 reads CASSPGGLAGLRGMQYF. The DNA of the CDR3 is TGTGCCAGCAGCCCGGGAGGTCTAGCGGGTCTCAGGGGCATGCAGTATTTT.

The rearrangement joins TRBV18 to TRBJ2-7; tentative D call: TRBD2 (7 bases). Trimming stripped 3 bases from V and 0 bases from J, with 15 bases between. The CDR3 totals 16 residues. Germline V lookup: CDR1 KGHSH, CDR2 LQKENI. The CDR3 sequence is CASSPIGGAPSYEQYF. DNA of the CDR3: TGTGCCAGCTCACCGATTGGGGGGGCCCCCTCCTACGAGCAGTACTTC.

This chain links TRBV18 with TRBJ1-1; 8 bases align to TRBD1. Per the germline V gene, CDR1 is KGHSH and CDR2 is LQKENI. V was clipped by 4 bases and J by 4 bases; unmatched bases: 11. There are 16 residues in the CDR3. The CDR3 protein is CASSLKTGEFGTEAFF. The CDR3 DNA reads as TGTGCCAGCTCACTAAAGACAGGGGAGTTCGGCACTGAAGCTTTCTTT.

This clone was seen a handful of times. This chain links TRBV27 with TRBJ2-7; a possible D gene is TRBD2 (6 bases). CDR3 size: 13 residues. The V gene lost 3 bases and the J gene lost 3 bases, with 9 bases spanning the gap. Germline CDR1 reads MNHEY; CDR2 reads SMNVEV (reference sequence). The CDR3 loop reads CASSLRENYEQYF. In DNA form, the CDR3 reads TGTGCCAGCAGTTTGCGGGAAAACTACGAGCAGTACTTC.

The genes are TRBV6-5 and TRBJ2-5; D call uncertain. Trimming cost V 7 bases and J 7 bases, with 10 bases left between them. CDR3 length equals 11 residues. Germline CDR1 MNHEY, CDR2 SVGAGI. The CDR3 DNA follows: TGTGCCAGCACCCTACCCCCGACCCAGTACTTC. This sequence encodes CASTLPPTQYF.

The CDR3 coding sequence is TGTGCCAGCAGTTCCCCCGGGTCGGGACAGGGGTGGACTGAAGCTTTCTTT. This translates into CASSSPGSGQGWTEAFF. The chain recombines TRBV27 with TRBJ1-1, with 10 bases identical to TRBD1. The germline V gene encodes CDR1 MNHEY and CDR2 SMNVEV (reference sequence). This CDR3 is 17 amino acids long. With V trimmed by 4 bases and J by 5 bases, 13 bases remained unmatched.

The chain recombines TRBV10-1 with TRBJ2-1; 8 positions agree with TRBD2. The germline gives CDR1 WNHNN, CDR2 SYGVQD (reference sequence). This CDR3 has 16 residues. Trimming removed 0 bases from V and 4 bases from J; junction bases left unmatched: 5. The CDR3 is CASSESTSALYNEQFF. The CDR3 nucleotides read TGCGCCAGCAGTGAGTCGACTAGCGCCCTATACAATGAGCAGTTCTTC.

CDR3 region: CASSPIDRDEQYF. DNA for the CDR3: TGTGCCAGCAGTCCCATCGACAGGGACGAGCAGTACTTC. The chain is built from TRBV27 and TRBJ2-7; TRBD1 agrees at 7 bases. Germline CDR1 MNHEY, CDR2 SMNVEV (reference sequence). J was trimmed by 5 bases and V by 5 bases; bases with no gene match: 6. The CDR3 extends over 13 amino acids.

The chain recombines TRBV30 with TRBJ2-2; D not resolved. This CDR3 contains 14 residues. Germline CDR1 and CDR2: GTSNPN and SVGIG (reference sequence). Trimming took 0 bases from V and 4 from J, leaving 9 bases between them. The CDR3 reads CAWSVLAATGELFF. The CDR3 nucleotides are TGTGCCTGGAGTGTACTTGCGGCCACCGGGGAGCTGTTTTTT.

The chain is built from TRBV7-2 and TRBJ1-2; D remains unclear. This CDR3 has 14 residues. V was cut by 5 bases and J by 3 bases, with 13 bases left in between. Looked up from germline, CDR1 is SGHTA and CDR2 is FQGNSA. DNA of the CDR3: TGTGCCAGCAGCGAACGGAGCCGATACTATGGCTACACCTTC. As protein: CASSERSRYYGYTF.

This chain connects TRBV6-6 to TRBJ2-6; D not resolved. Germline assignment: CDR1 MNHNY and CDR2 SVGAGI (reference sequence). CDR3 length: 15 amino acids. Trimming took off 0 bases at V and 0 bases at J, with 3 bases between the two ends. CDR3 DNA: TGTGCCAGCAGTTACTCCGGCTCTGGGGCCAACGTCCTGACTTTC. Protein sequence: CASSYSGSGANVLTF.

In regard to this clone: At one end the junction does not follow the germline gene, possibly because of a read error. CDR3 sequence reads: CASSPLEGGTEAFF. DNA of the CDR3: TGTGCCAGCTCCCCACTCGAGGGAGGAACTGAAGCTTTCTTT. The gene calls are TRBV18 and TRBJ1-1; D is unclear. The CDR3 runs 14 residues. Germline CDR1 is KGHSH and CDR2 is LQKENI. The whole variable domain, filled in from reference TRBV18 and TRBJ1-1, reads NAGVMQNPRHLVRRRGQEARLRCSPMKGHSHVYWYRQLPEEGLKFMVYLQKENIIDESGMPKERFSAEFPKEGPSILRIQQVVRGDSAAYFCASSPLEGGTEAFFGQGTRLTVV.

This clone was recorded only once. The V gene is TRBV6-5, the J gene TRBJ2-1; 9 bases match TRBD2. Germline V lookup: CDR1 MNHEY, CDR2 SVGAGI. The CDR3 sequence is 13 residues long. The J segment lost 9 bases and the V segment lost 8 bases, leaving 8 bases of the junction unmatched. The CDR3 region has the DNA TGTGCCAGCCGACTAGCGGCCTTAGGTGAGCAGTTCTTC. As protein: CASRLAALGEQFF.

The chain recombines TRBV19 with TRBJ1-3; D remains unclear. Trimming took off 9 bases at V and 0 bases at J, with 12 bases between the two ends. The V gene's germline CDR1 is LNHDA and CDR2 SQIVND (reference sequence). The CDR3 is 14 amino acids. CDR3 in amino acids: CASTEAYSGNTIYF. DNA of the CDR3: TGTGCCAGCACGGAGGCATACTCTGGAAACACCATATATTTT.

V and J are TRBV10-3 and TRBJ2-7; D might be TRBD1 (6 bases). The germline V gene encodes CDR1 ENHRY and CDR2 SYGVKD. V was cut by 6 bases and J by 2 bases, with 17 bases left in between. The CDR3 covers 15 residues. The CDR3 protein is CAISNGQGQPYEQYF. DNA of the CDR3: TGTGCCATCAGCAACGGACAAGGACAGCCCTACGAGCAGTACTTC.

This sequence joins TRBV4-1 and TRBJ1-1; D ambiguous. The germline CDR1 and CDR2 sequences are MGHRA and YSYEKL. The CDR3 sequence is 15 residues long. V lost 1 base to trimming and J lost 6 bases, with 15 bases between them. The CDR3 region is CASSQAPVGQPEAFF. The CDR3 DNA sequence: TGCGCCAGCAGCCAAGCCCCAGTGGGCCAGCCTGAAGCTTTCTTT.